These 31 T cell receptor beta chains share one sample of origin, sequenced in a study of shared clonotypes between healthy human individuals. TCRdb's copy holds only in-frame clones and misses some; the assay was immunoSEQ multiplex PCR. The data show about 710,000 clones, with roughly 73% seen just once and roughly 1.9% held by the top ten. Source material: memory CD4+ T cells sorted from blood. Subset given: CD45RA-negative fraction. Receptors originate from a woman between 25 and 40 years old in good health.

The chain joins TRBV9 to TRBJ2-7; 9 bases are shared with TRBD1. Germline V gene data show CDR1 as SGDLS and CDR2 as YYNGEE. The CDR3 is made up of 15 amino acids. Trimming removed 0 bases from V and 3 bases from J; junction bases left unmatched: 4. This CDR3 is CASSVGGTGIYEQYF. CDR3 nucleotide sequence: TGTGCCAGCAGCGTAGGAGGGACAGGGATCTACGAGCAGTACTTC.

The gene calls are TRBV5-1 and TRBJ2-6; 7 bases fit TRBD2. Germline trimming cut 2 bases from V and 0 bases from J; bases unmatched to any gene: 2. The CDR3 is made up of 16 amino acids. The V gene's germline CDR1 is SGHRS and CDR2 YFSETQ. The CDR3 is CASSFSGGSGANVLTF. CDR3 bases: TGCGCCAGCAGCTTCTCGGGGGGCTCTGGGGCCAACGTCCTGACTTTC.

V and J are TRBV6-6 and TRBJ2-2; D perhaps matches TRBD1 (5 bases). V was pared by 6 bases and J by 6 bases, with 11 bases between. CDR1 is MNHNY, CDR2 SVGAGI, per germline (reference sequence). The CDR3 sequence is 13 residues long. CDR3 sequence: CASRIGEPGELFF. The CDR3 coding sequence is TGTGCCAGCAGAATAGGGGAACCCGGGGAGCTGTTTTTT.

This clone was seen more than once but under ten times. This chain uses TRBV4-1 with TRBJ2-5; 12 positions agree with TRBD2. The CDR3 runs to 14 residues. The V segment lost 4 bases and the J segment 3 bases; nucleotides outside the gene matches: 0. Germline CDR1 MGHRA, CDR2 YSYEKL. CDR3 loop: CASSRTSGEETQYF. The CDR3 bases are TGCGCCAGCAGCCGGACTAGCGGGGAAGAGACCCAGTACTTC.

The chain combines TRBV12-1 with TRBJ1-2. TRBV12-1 is classified as a pseudogene. The CDR3 runs 19 residues. This CDR3 reads CASSFPNRGPVSANYGYTF. The CDR3 DNA reads TGTGCCAGCAGCTTTCCCAACCGGGGCCCCGTCTCGGCTAACTATGGCTACACCTTC.

This clone was counted between two and nine times. The chain recombines TRBV27 with TRBJ2-3; the D gene is possibly TRBD2 (6 bases). The CDR3 sequence is 14 residues long. V was shortened by 8 bases and J by 5 bases, with 17 bases between the two germline ends. Looked up from germline, CDR1 is MNHEY and CDR2 is SMNVEV (reference sequence). This CDR3 is CASHRGGTGDTQYF. CDR3 DNA: TGTGCCAGCCACCGTGGCGGGACGGGAGATACGCAGTATTTT.

The chain combines TRBV6-5 with TRBJ2-6; D uncertain. Trimming removed 5 bases from V and 0 bases from J, with 8 bases in between. The CDR3 spans 15 residues. Germline CDR1 reads MNHEY; CDR2 reads SVGAGI. This chain's CDR3 is CASSQLSSGANVLTF. In DNA form, the CDR3 reads TGTGCCAGCAGTCAACTCAGCTCTGGGGCCAACGTCCTGACTTTC.

The V gene is TRBV19, the J gene TRBJ1-4; TRBD1 is a possible D gene (5 bases). V gave up 5 bases and J gave up 7 bases, with 17 bases separating them. Germline lookup yields CDR1 LNHDA and CDR2 SQIVND (reference sequence). The CDR3 extends over 15 amino acids. The CDR3 nucleotides are TGTGCCAGTAGTGCGAACCAGGGTTCGGCTGAAAAACTGTTTTTT. This sequence encodes CASSANQGSAEKLFF.

V and J are TRBV29-1 and TRBJ2-5; the D gene is possibly TRBD2 (6 bases). Germline assignment: CDR1 SQVTM and CDR2 ANQGSEA. The V and J ends lost 8 bases and 10 bases respectively, with 20 bases between them. The CDR3 covers 12 residues. This CDR3 is CSPEGLPGDQYF. CDR3 DNA sequence: TGCAGCCCTGAGGGACTCCCGGGCGACCAGTACTTC. Full variable domain (remainder filled in from reference TRBV29-1 and TRBJ2-5): SAVISQKPSRDICQRGTSLTIQCQVDSQVTMMFWYRQQPGQSLTLIATANQGSEATYESGFVIDKFPISRPNLTFSTLTVSNMSPEDSSIYLCSPEGLPGDQYFGPGTRLLVL.

This clone was observed a handful of times. The chain combines TRBV6-5 with TRBJ2-5; D gene ambiguous. Gene TRBJ2-7 matches the end of the DNA better, so the J call may be wrong. Germline CDR1 and CDR2: MNHEY and SVGAGI. The CDR3 contains 14 residues. The DNA for the CDR3 is TGTGCCAGCAGTTATCGCGATCGCGGCTACGAGCAGTACTTC. It is translated as CASSYRDRGYEQYF.

The gene calls are TRBV2 and TRBJ2-1; unclear D gene. The length of the CDR3 is 15 residues. Germline CDR1 SNHLY, CDR2 FYNNEI. The germline V and J ends were trimmed by 7 bases and 0 bases, with 13 bases remaining between them. CDR3: CASMQSSRSYNEQFF. The CDR3 DNA is TGTGCCAGCATGCAGAGCTCCCGCTCCTACAATGAGCAGTTCTTC.

This clone came up a few times. The chain uses TRBV21-1 and TRBJ2-6. TRBV21-1 is shown as a pseudogene. The CDR3 has 16 residues. The DNA for the CDR3 is TGTGCCAGCAGCGCGAGACCGACCTCTGGGGCCAACGTCCTGACTTTC. This encodes CASSARPTSGANVLTF.

The CDR3 DNA follows: TGTGCCAGCAGCCAAGATAGCCTAGCGGGAGGGGGCCAAAACATTCAGTACTTC. Its protein product is CASSQDSLAGGGQNIQYF. The rearrangement uses TRBV4-2 and TRBJ2-4; 12 nucleotides match TRBD2. V was clipped by 0 bases and J by 5 bases; unmatched bases: 8. Germline loops: CDR1 LGHNA, CDR2 YNFKEQ. This CDR3 has 18 amino acids.

The chain joins TRBV4-2 to TRBJ1-5, with D unclear. Trimming stripped 0 bases from V and 8 bases from J, with 17 bases between. The germline V gene has CDR1 LGHNA and CDR2 YNFKEQ. The CDR3 consists of 16 residues. CDR3 loop: CASSQDRSRSGKPQHF. The CDR3 DNA follows: TGTGCCAGCAGCCAAGATCGGTCGAGGTCGGGTAAGCCCCAGCATTTT.

This clone came up once. The chain couples TRBV5-1 to TRBJ1-1; 8 nucleotides match TRBD1. This CDR3 region has 13 residues. Germline loops: CDR1 SGHRS, CDR2 YFSETQ. V trimming: 4 bases; J trimming: 3 bases; junction bases outside the gene matches: 2. The CDR3 nucleotides read TGCGCCAGCAGCGTGGACAGGGACACTGAAGCTTTCTTT. It encodes CASSVDRDTEAFF.

This clone has just one count. The chain is built from TRBV5-1 and TRBJ2-5, with D perhaps matching TRBD2 (6 bases). The CDR3 has 13 amino acids. Looked up from germline, CDR1 is SGHRS and CDR2 is YFSETQ. The V end was cut by 4 bases, the J end by 1 base, with 8 bases between. CDR3 sequence (DNA): TGCGCCAGCAGCCCAGCGGGCCAAGAGACCCAGTACTTC. This encodes CASSPAGQETQYF.

About this clone itself: Other nucleotide sequences in the sample specify the same CDR3. The V gene is TRBV19, the J gene TRBJ2-7, with 13 bases matching TRBD2. Trimming cost V 5 bases and J 5 bases; bases outside gene matches: 6. CDR1 is LNHDA and CDR2 is SQIVND in the germline V gene (reference sequence). The CDR3 is 15 residues long. For the CDR3, the DNA is TGTGCCAGTAGTGAAACTAGCGGGAGGGCCCACGAGCAGTACTTC. It specifies CASSETSGRAHEQYF.

Worth noting for this clone: Compared with germline, one end of the junction differs, possibly owing to a read error. The chain links TRBV7-8 to TRBJ2-7; D might be TRBD2 (7 bases). The CDR3 sequence is 19 residues long. Per germline, CDR1 SGHVS and CDR2 FQNEAQ. The CDR3 DNA reads TGTGCCAGCAGCTTAAGGCGGGAGCATGCAGGGGCCTCCTCCTATGAGCAGTACTTC. It yields the protein CASSLRREHAGASSYEQYF.

The DNA of the CDR3 is TGTGCCAGCACCGGACGGAATGAAGCTTTCTTT. It encodes CASTGRNEAFF. This chain links TRBV28 with TRBJ1-1, with D hard to call. The CDR3 has 11 residues. The V end lost 7 bases, the J end lost 7 bases, and 10 bases lay between the germline ends. CDR1 and CDR2 from the germline V gene are MDHEN and SYDVKM.

DNA of the CDR3: TGTGCCAGCAGTGTACAAGGGGCCAGTGAAAAACTGTTTTTT. Its translation: CASSVQGASEKLFF. The rearrangement uses TRBV2 and TRBJ1-4; D possibly corresponds to TRBD1 (5 bases). V was trimmed by 4 bases and J by 7 bases, leaving 13 bases between them. The CDR3 spans 14 residues. Germline CDR1 SNHLY, CDR2 FYNNEI.

This clone was picked up a small number of times. Other DNA sequences in this sample translate to the same CDR3. The chain links TRBV28 to TRBJ2-7, with a possible D match to TRBD2 (6 bases). The germline CDR1 and CDR2 sequences are MDHEN and SYDVKM. The CDR3 runs to 13 residues. The ends were cut back, 5 bases at V and 3 bases at J, with 11 bases in the middle. CDR3 loop: CASSPARGYEQYF. Here the CDR3 DNA reads TGTGCCAGCAGTCCCGCGCGGGGCTACGAGCAGTACTTC. The full variable domain, completed using reference TRBV28 and TRBJ2-7, is DVKVTQSSRYLVKRTGEKVFLECVQDMDHENMFWYRQDPGLGLRLIYFSYDVKMKEKGDIPEGYSVSREKKERFSLILESASTNQTSMYLCASSPARGYEQYFGPGTRLTVT.

This rearrangement joins TRBV4-2 to TRBJ2-1; 13 positions agree with TRBD2. V gave up 1 base and J gave up 8 bases; unmatched junction bases: 5. The CDR3 contains 16 residues. Germline loops: CDR1 LGHNA, CDR2 YNFKEQ. The CDR3 is CASSQAGTSGTHEQFF. The CDR3 region has the DNA TGTGCCAGCAGCCAAGCCGGGACTAGCGGGACCCATGAGCAGTTCTTC.

The genes are TRBV5-1 and TRBJ2-1; the D gene is possibly TRBD2 (6 bases). V was shortened by 0 bases and J by 8 bases, with 15 bases between the two germline ends. The length of the CDR3 is 15 residues. CDR1 and CDR2 from the germline V gene are SGHRS and YFSETQ. CDR3 coding DNA: TGCGCCAGCAGCTTGGCCTGGGCCCAGCGGGATGAGCAGTTCTTC. The encoded protein is CASSLAWAQRDEQFF.

The rearrangement joins TRBV7-2 to TRBJ2-5; 7 bases map to TRBD1. This CDR3 comprises 15 residues. V was pared by 6 bases and J by 4 bases, with 11 bases of the junction left unmatched. Germline assignment: CDR1 SGHTA and CDR2 FQGNSA. The DNA of the CDR3 is TGTGCCAGCAGGTCTACAGGGGCGCTGGGAGAGACCCAGTACTTC. Its translation is CASRSTGALGETQYF. The whole variable domain, remainder taken from reference TRBV7-2 and TRBJ2-5, is GAGVSQSPSNKVTEKGKDVELRCDPISGHTALYWYRQSLGQGLEFLIYFQGNSAPDKSGLPSDRFSAERTGGSVSTLTIQRTQQEDSAVYLCASRSTGALGETQYFGPGTRLLVL.

The chain recombines TRBV28 with TRBJ2-7; tentatively, D is TRBD2 (5 bases). The CDR3 consists of 14 residues. The germline V gene has CDR1 MDHEN and CDR2 SYDVKM. The V end lost 9 bases, the J end lost 5 bases, and 20 bases lay between the germline ends. CDR3 sequence (DNA): TGTGCCAGTACCACCATCTCGTGGGGAGACGAGCAGTACTTC. As protein: CASTTISWGDEQYF.

Concerning this clone: This same CDR3 is encoded by further DNA sequences in the sample. The chain carries TRBV28 and TRBJ1-4, with 8 bases identical to TRBD1. This CDR3 spans 14 amino acids. Germline-derived CDR1 and CDR2 are MDHEN and SYDVKM. V gave up 6 bases and J gave up 7 bases; unmatched junction bases: 7. Here the CDR3 reads CASSQTGGGEKLFF. CDR3 coding DNA: TGTGCCAGCAGCCAAACAGGGGGAGGTGAAAAACTGTTTTTT.

This clone was picked up one time. The V gene is TRBV7-9, the J gene TRBJ2-3; 10 nucleotides agree with TRBD1. Germline-derived CDR1 and CDR2 are SEHNR and FQNEAQ (reference sequence). The CDR3 runs 16 residues. V lost 5 bases, J lost 1 base, and 6 bases stayed unmatched. CDR3 protein: CASSAGTGVGTDTQYF. CDR3 in DNA: TGTGCCAGCAGCGCCGGGACAGGGGTAGGCACAGATACGCAGTATTTT.

V gene TRBV6-1 combines with J gene TRBJ2-2; D is undetermined. CDR1 MNHNS and CDR2 SASEGT come from the germline V gene. V shed 4 bases and J shed 4 bases, with 10 bases lying between them. This CDR3 has 14 amino acids. The chain's CDR3 is CASSVLRSTGELFF. DNA for the CDR3: TGTGCCAGCAGTGTCCTTAGGTCCACCGGGGAGCTGTTTTTT.

The chain employs TRBV6-4 and TRBJ2-5; the match to TRBD2 covers 7 bases. V dropped 3 bases and J dropped 5; count of bases not matched to a gene: 9. From germline, CDR1 is MRHNA and CDR2 SNTAGT. The CDR3 contains 15 residues. CDR3 region: CASSECGRVRETQYF. The CDR3 DNA sequence: TGTGCCAGCAGTGAGTGTGGGAGGGTGCGGGAGACCCAGTACTTC.

This chain joins TRBV5-1 and TRBJ2-7; 14 positions agree with TRBD2. Germline V CDR1 and CDR2: SGHRS, YFSETQ. The CDR3 sequence is 18 residues long. J lost 0 bases, V lost 2 bases, and 7 bases had no gene match. CDR3 in amino acids: CASSFPGTSGRFSYEQYF. In DNA form, the CDR3 reads TGCGCCAGCAGCTTTCCCGGGACTAGCGGGAGATTCTCCTACGAGCAGTACTTC.

The gene calls are TRBV11-2 and TRBJ2-3; D remains unclear. The ends were cut back, 1 base at V and 1 base at J, with 12 bases in the middle. The germline V gene has CDR1 SGHAT and CDR2 FQNNGV. The CDR3 runs to 16 residues. The CDR3 region has the DNA TGTGCCAGCAGCTTAGGGGCAGGACCAGGCACAGATACGCAGTATTTT. This codes for CASSLGAGPGTDTQYF.